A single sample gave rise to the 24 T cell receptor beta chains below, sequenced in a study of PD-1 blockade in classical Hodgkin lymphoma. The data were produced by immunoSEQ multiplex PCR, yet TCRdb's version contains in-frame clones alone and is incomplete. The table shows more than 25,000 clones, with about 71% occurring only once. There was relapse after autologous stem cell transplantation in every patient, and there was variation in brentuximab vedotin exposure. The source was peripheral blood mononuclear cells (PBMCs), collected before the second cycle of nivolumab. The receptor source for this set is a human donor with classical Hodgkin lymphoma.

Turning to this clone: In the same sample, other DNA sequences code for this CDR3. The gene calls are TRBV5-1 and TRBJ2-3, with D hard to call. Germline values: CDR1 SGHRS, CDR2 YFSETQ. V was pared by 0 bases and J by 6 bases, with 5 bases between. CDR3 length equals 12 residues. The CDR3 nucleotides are TGCGCCAGCAGCTTGGTAAGCGATACGCAGTATTTT. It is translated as CASSLVSDTQYF.

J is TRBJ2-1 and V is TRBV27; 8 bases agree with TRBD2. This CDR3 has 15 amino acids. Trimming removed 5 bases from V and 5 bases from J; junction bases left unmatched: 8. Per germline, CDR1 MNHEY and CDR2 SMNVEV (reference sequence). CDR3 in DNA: TGTGCCAGCAGTATTAGCGGGATCAAACACAATGAGCAGTTCTTC. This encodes CASSISGIKHNEQFF.

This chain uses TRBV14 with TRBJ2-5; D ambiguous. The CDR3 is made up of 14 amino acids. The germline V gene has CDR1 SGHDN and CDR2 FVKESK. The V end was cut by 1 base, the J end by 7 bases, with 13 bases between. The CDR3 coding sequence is TGTGCCAGCAGCCAAGCCGGCGGTACGGGGACCCAGTACTTC. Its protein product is CASSQAGGTGTQYF.

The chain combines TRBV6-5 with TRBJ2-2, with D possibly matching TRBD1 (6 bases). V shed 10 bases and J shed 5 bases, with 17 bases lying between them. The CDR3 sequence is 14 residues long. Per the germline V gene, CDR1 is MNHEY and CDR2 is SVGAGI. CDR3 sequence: CATGEGVLTGELFF. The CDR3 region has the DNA TGTGCCACCGGCGAGGGGGTGCTGACCGGGGAGCTGTTTTTT.

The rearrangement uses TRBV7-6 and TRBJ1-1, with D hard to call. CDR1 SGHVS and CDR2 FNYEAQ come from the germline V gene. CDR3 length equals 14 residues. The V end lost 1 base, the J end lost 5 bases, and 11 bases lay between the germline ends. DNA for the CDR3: TGTGCCAGCAGCTTAGGGGAGGGAGGTACTGAAGCTTTCTTT. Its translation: CASSLGEGGTEAFF.

CDR3 sequence (DNA): TGTGCCAGCAGCTTAGCTCTGGCCCACGAGCAGTACTTC. Residues: CASSLALAHEQYF. The V gene is TRBV7-9, the J gene TRBJ2-7; no clear D. CDR1 and CDR2 from the germline V gene are SEHNR and FQNEAQ (reference sequence). V was trimmed by 0 bases and J by 5 bases, leaving 8 bases between them. The CDR3 runs to 13 residues.

DNA of the CDR3: TGCGCCAGCAGCCATTCCGGGACAGAAAGCTACGAGCAGTACTTC. Translating gives CASSHSGTESYEQYF. The V call is TRBV5-1, the J call TRBJ2-7; 7 bases are shared with TRBD1. The CDR3 runs 15 residues. CDR1 and CDR2 from the germline V gene are SGHRS and YFSETQ. V shed 4 bases and J 3 bases; nucleotides not matched to a gene: 10.

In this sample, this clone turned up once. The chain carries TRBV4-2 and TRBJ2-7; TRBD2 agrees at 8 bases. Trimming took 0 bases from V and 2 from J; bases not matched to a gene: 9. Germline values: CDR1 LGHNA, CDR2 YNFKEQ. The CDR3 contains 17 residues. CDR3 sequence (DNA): TGTGCCAGCAGCCAAGATTCTAGCGGGTGGCTAACCTACGAGCAGTACTTC. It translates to CASSQDSSGWLTYEQYF.

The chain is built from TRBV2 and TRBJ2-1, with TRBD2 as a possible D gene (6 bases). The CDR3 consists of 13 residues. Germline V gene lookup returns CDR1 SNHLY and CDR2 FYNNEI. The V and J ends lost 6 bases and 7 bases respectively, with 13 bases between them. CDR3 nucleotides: TGTGCCAGCAGGTTGCGGGGTGGTAATGAGCAGTTCTTC. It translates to CASRLRGGNEQFF.

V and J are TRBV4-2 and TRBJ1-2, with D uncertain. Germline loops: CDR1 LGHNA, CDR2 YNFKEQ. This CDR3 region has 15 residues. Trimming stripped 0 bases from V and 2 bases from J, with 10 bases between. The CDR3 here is CASSQDVRGNYGYTF. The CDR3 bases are TGTGCCAGCAGCCAAGACGTAAGAGGCAACTATGGCTACACCTTC.

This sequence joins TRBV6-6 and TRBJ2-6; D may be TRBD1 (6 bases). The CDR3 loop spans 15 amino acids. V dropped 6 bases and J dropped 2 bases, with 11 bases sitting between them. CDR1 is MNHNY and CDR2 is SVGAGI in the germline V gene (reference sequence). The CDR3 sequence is CASSSSGAGANVLTF. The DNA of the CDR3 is TGTGCCAGCAGCTCCTCAGGGGCTGGGGCCAACGTCCTGACTTTC.

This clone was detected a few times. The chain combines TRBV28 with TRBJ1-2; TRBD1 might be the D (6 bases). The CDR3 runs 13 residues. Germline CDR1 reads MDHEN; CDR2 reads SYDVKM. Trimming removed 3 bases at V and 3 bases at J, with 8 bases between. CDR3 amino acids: CASSLGGHYGYTF. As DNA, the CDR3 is TGTGCCAGCAGTTTGGGGGGGCACTATGGCTACACCTTC.

CDR3 nucleotides: TGTGCCAGCAGTTTACGAGGGGAAGCTTTCTTT. This encodes CASSLRGEAFF. The V and J genes are TRBV27 and TRBJ1-1, with no clear D. The CDR3 is 11 residues long. Trimming removed 2 bases from V and 8 bases from J, with 6 bases in between. Germline CDR1 reads MNHEY; CDR2 reads SMNVEV (reference sequence).

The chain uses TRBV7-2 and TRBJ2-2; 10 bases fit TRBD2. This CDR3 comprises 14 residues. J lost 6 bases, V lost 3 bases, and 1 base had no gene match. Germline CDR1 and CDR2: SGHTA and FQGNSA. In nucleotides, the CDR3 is TGTGCCAGCAGCTTGACTAGCGGGTCCGGGGAGCTGTTTTTT. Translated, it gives CASSLTSGSGELFF.

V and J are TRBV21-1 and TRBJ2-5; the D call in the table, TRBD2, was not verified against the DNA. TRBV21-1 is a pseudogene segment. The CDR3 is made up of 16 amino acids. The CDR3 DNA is TGTGCCAGCTTGGGACATTTGGGGGAGGGCCGCGAGACCCAGTACTTC. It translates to CASLGHLGEGRETQYF.

CDR3 protein: CASSLAGGLSGNTIYF. CDR3 nucleotides: TGTGCCAGCAGCTTAGCCGGCGGACTCTCTGGAAACACCATATATTTT. The chain combines TRBV7-6 with TRBJ1-3; D not resolved. This CDR3 is 16 amino acids long. Germline CDR1 SGHVS, CDR2 FNYEAQ. The germline V and J ends were trimmed by 0 bases and 0 bases, with 9 bases remaining between them.

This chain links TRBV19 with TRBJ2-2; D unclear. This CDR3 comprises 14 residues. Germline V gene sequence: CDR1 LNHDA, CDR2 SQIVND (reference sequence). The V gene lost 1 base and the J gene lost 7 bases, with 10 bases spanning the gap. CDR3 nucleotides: TGTGCCAGTAGTATAGGGCAGGTGAACGGGGAGCTGTTTTTT. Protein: CASSIGQVNGELFF.

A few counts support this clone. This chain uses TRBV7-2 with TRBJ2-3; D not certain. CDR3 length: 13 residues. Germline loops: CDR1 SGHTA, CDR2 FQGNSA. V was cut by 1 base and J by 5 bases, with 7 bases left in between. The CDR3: CASSLVLGDTQYF. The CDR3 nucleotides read TGTGCCAGCAGCTTAGTGTTAGGAGATACGCAGTATTTT.

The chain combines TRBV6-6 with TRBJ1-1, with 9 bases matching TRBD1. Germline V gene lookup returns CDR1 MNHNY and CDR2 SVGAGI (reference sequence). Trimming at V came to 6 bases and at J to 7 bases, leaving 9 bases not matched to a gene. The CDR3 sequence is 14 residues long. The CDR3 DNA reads TGTGCCAGCAGGAGACAGGGGGGATTGGGTGAAGCTTTCTTT. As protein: CASRRQGGLGEAFF.

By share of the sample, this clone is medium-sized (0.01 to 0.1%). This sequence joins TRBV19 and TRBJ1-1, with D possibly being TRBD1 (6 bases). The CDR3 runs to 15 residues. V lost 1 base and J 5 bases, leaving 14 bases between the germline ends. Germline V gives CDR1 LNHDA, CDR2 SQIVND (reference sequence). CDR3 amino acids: CASSIATGPETEAFF. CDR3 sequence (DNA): TGTGCCAGTAGTATAGCAACAGGGCCTGAGACTGAAGCTTTCTTT.

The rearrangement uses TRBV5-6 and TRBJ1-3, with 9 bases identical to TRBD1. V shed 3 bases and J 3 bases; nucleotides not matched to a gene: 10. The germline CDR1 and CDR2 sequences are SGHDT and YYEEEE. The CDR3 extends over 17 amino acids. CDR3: CASSSIPGQGGGNTIYF. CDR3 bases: TGTGCCAGCAGCTCAATACCGGGACAGGGTGGTGGAAACACCATATATTTT.

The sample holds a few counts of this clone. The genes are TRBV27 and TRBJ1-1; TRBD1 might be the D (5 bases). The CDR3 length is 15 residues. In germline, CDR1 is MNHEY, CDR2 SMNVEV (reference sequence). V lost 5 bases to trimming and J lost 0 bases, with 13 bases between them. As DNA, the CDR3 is TGTGCCAGCAGTCTGGGGGGACCGGTGAACACTGAAGCTTTCTTT. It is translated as CASSLGGPVNTEAFF.

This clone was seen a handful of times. CDR3: CASSQEDSATYEQYF. The CDR3 nucleotides read TGCGCCAGCAGCCAAGAGGACAGTGCCACCTACGAGCAGTACTTC. The V and J genes are TRBV4-1 and TRBJ2-7; D might be TRBD1 (6 bases). Looked up from germline, CDR1 is MGHRA and CDR2 is YSYEKL. The CDR3 loop spans 15 amino acids. The V end was cut by 0 bases, the J end by 2 bases, with 11 bases between.

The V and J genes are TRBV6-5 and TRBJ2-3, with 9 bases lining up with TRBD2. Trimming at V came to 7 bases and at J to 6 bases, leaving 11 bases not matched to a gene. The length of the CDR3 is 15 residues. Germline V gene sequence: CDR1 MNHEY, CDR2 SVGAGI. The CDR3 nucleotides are TGTGCCAGCACCGAGAGCGGGGGGCCGTTCGATACGCAGTATTTT. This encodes CASTESGGPFDTQYF.